The clone carrying this T cell receptor beta chain occurred a few times. Its specificity is not known. This specimen belongs to a study of T-cell memory formation after mild COVID-19. Study background: TCR clusters showed largely donor specificity. Study findings and constraints: Contracting clones localized mainly to CM and EM when CD4+ and mainly to EMRA when CD8+.

Trimming pared 2 bases from V and 0 bases from J, leaving 6 bases between. Germline V gene data show CDR1 as PRHDT and CDR2 as FYEKMQ (reference sequence). CDR3 length equals 14 residues. TCRdb re-derived calls from the 5' RACE reads in MiXCR, one entry per CDR3 protein. The table shows under 250,000 distinct CDR3 sequences, with approximately 30% occurring only once. The chain couples TRBV13 to TRBJ2-3; D possibly corresponds to TRBD2 (5 bases). The origin of this receptor is an adult woman who had mild COVID-19 (a few samples of this study predate the infection). Cell type and time point are not known. Sequenced sample: PBMCs or a T cell subset sorted from them (not recorded which). This CDR3 is CASSLRESTDTQYF. CDR3 DNA: TGTGCCAGCAGCTTAAGGGAGAGCACAGATACGCAGTATTTT.